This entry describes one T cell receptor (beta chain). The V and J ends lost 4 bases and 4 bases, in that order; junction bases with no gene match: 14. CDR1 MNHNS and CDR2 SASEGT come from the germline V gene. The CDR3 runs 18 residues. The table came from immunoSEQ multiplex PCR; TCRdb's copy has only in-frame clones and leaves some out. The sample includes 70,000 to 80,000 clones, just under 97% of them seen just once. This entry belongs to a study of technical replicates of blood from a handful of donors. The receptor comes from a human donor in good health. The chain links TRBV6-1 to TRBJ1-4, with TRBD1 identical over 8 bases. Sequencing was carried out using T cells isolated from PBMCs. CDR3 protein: CASSASNFRTGFNEKLFF. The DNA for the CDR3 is TGTGCCAGCAGTGCCTCGAACTTTCGGACAGGGTTTAATGAAAAACTGTTTTTT.